The rows below give T cell receptor beta chains drawn from one sample of a study of cytomegalovirus exposure and HLA in healthy donors. The protocol was immunoSEQ multiplex PCR, while the TCRdb copy is restricted to in-frame clones and leaves out a portion. The table records around 180,000 clones, 70% to 80% of them present only once. Sequenced input: PBMCs. These receptors came from a woman between 50 and 59 years old in good health and CMV-seronegative. Each CDR3 is given with its conserved first and last residue. Each record gives: clone size, J gene, D gene, V gene, CDR3 DNA, CDR3 protein. The D gene is left open where the match is weak. Clone sizes are given selectively: once, few, many, or a class where the clone is expanded.

clone_size: .
j_call: TRBJ2-5
d_call: .
v_call: TRBV6-1
cdr3_nt: TGTGCCAGCAGTGACGTGGTGAGGAAGACCCAGTACTTC
cdr3_aa: CASSDVVRKTQYF

clone_size: .
j_call: TRBJ2-1
d_call: TRBD2
v_call: TRBV5-1
cdr3_nt: TGCGCCAGCAGCCTGACTAGCGGGAATTCTCCGTTCTTC
cdr3_aa: CASSLTSGNSPFF

clone_size: .
j_call: TRBJ2-7
d_call: .
v_call: TRBV6-4
cdr3_nt: TGTGCCAGCAGTGACGAAATGGGGGGAGTACAGGAAGGGTCCTACGAGCAGTACTTC
cdr3_aa: CASSDEMGGVQEGSYEQYF

clone_size: .
j_call: TRBJ2-2
d_call: TRBD2
v_call: TRBV5-3
cdr3_nt: TGTGCCAGAAGCAAAAGTGGCGGCGGGAGTAGCATTATCGGGGAGCTGTTTTTT
cdr3_aa: CARSKSGGGSSIIGELFF

clone_size: few
j_call: TRBJ2-7
d_call: .
v_call: TRBV6-6
cdr3_nt: TGTGCCAGCAGTACAACCTACGAGCAGTACTTC
cdr3_aa: CASSTTYEQYF

clone_size: .
j_call: TRBJ1-1
d_call: .
v_call: TRBV19
cdr3_nt: TGTGCCAGTACCTTGGTTATTCAGGACACTGAAGCTTTCTTT
cdr3_aa: CASTLVIQDTEAFF

clone_size: .
j_call: TRBJ1-1
d_call: TRBD1
v_call: TRBV10-3
cdr3_nt: TGTGCCATCACTGGACAGGGGGACGCTGAAGCTTTCTTT
cdr3_aa: CAITGQGDAEAFF

clone_size: .
j_call: TRBJ2-7
d_call: TRBD2
v_call: TRBV25-1
cdr3_nt: TGTGCCAGCAGTGAATATGGGAGAGGACTAGCGGACTACGAGCAGTACTTC
cdr3_aa: CASSEYGRGLADYEQYF

clone_size: .
j_call: TRBJ1-1
d_call: TRBD1
v_call: TRBV28
cdr3_nt: TGTGCCAGCAGTTTGGGACAGCTTAACACTGAAGCTTTCTTT
cdr3_aa: CASSLGQLNTEAFF

clone_size: .
j_call: TRBJ2-1
d_call: TRBD1
v_call: TRBV6-5
cdr3_nt: TGTGCCAGCAGTGACGACAGGGTGGAGCAGTTCTTC
cdr3_aa: CASSDDRVEQFF

clone_size: .
j_call: TRBJ2-1
d_call: TRBD2
v_call: TRBV7-9
cdr3_nt: TGTGCCAGCAGCCCCAGCCTGCTAGCGGGAGGGCCTGAGCAGTTCTTC
cdr3_aa: CASSPSLLAGGPEQFF

clone_size: .
j_call: TRBJ2-1
d_call: TRBD2
v_call: TRBV18
cdr3_nt: TGTGCCAGCTCACCGTCTAGCGGGGGCCCCAATGAGCAGTTCTTC
cdr3_aa: CASSPSSGGPNEQFF

clone_size: .
j_call: TRBJ2-1
d_call: TRBD1
v_call: TRBV18
cdr3_nt: TGTGCCAGCTCACCACTCGGGACAGCCAACAATGAGCAGTTCTTC
cdr3_aa: CASSPLGTANNEQFF

clone_size: many
j_call: TRBJ1-1
d_call: TRBD1
v_call: TRBV6-4
cdr3_nt: TGTGCCAGCAGTGACTCATCAGGGGGAGCCAAAGCTTTCTTT
cdr3_aa: CASSDSSGGAKAFF

clone_size: once
j_call: TRBJ2-1
d_call: TRBD2
v_call: TRBV28
cdr3_nt: TGTGCCAGCAAGGGAGGCGGGAGGGCATACAATGAGCAGTTCTTC
cdr3_aa: CASKGGGRAYNEQFF

clone_size: .
j_call: TRBJ1-2
d_call: .
v_call: TRBV28
cdr3_nt: TGTGCCAGCAGTTCGGCAACAGGGATCGTTGACTACACCTTC
cdr3_aa: CASSSATGIVDYTF

clone_size: .
j_call: TRBJ1-1
d_call: TRBD1
v_call: TRBV10-3
cdr3_nt: TGTGCCATCAGCTCCCAGGACAGGAACGTAATGAACACTGAAGCTTTCTTT
cdr3_aa: CAISSQDRNVMNTEAFF

clone_size: .
j_call: TRBJ2-5
d_call: .
v_call: TRBV27
cdr3_nt: TGTGCCAGCAGTCTACAGGGGAGGGAGACCCAGTACTTC
cdr3_aa: CASSLQGRETQYF

clone_size: .
j_call: TRBJ1-1
d_call: .
v_call: TRBV9
cdr3_nt: TGTGCCAGCAGCGTAGGGGCGGGATTTCCTGAAGCTTTCTTT
cdr3_aa: CASSVGAGFPEAFF

clone_size: once
j_call: TRBJ2-1
d_call: .
v_call: TRBV29-1
cdr3_nt: TGCAGCGTTGAACGACTACAAGCGGGCTCCTACAATGAGCAGTTCTTC
cdr3_aa: CSVERLQAGSYNEQFF

clone_size: .
j_call: TRBJ2-7
d_call: .
v_call: TRBV20-1
cdr3_nt: TGCAGTGGGGGAGGATCCTACGAGCAGTACTTC
cdr3_aa: CSGGGSYEQYF

clone_size: .
j_call: TRBJ2-3
d_call: TRBD1
v_call: TRBV9
cdr3_nt: TGTGCCAGCAGCGTAGCGGGGACAGGGGGCATAGATACGCAGTATTTT
cdr3_aa: CASSVAGTGGIDTQYF

clone_size: .
j_call: TRBJ2-5
d_call: .
v_call: TRBV4-1
cdr3_nt: TGCGCCAGCAGCCAAGAAGGGGGCGGGACCATCTCCGAGACCCAGTACTTC
cdr3_aa: CASSQEGGGTISETQYF

clone_size: .
j_call: TRBJ1-1
d_call: .
v_call: TRBV12-2
cdr3_nt: TGTGCAAGTCGCTTAGCGCCCGGGAACACTGAAGCTTTCTTT
cdr3_aa: CASRLAPGNTEAFF

clone_size: .
j_call: TRBJ1-3
d_call: .
v_call: TRBV5-1
cdr3_nt: TGCGCCAGCCGTAGCGGAGTCTCTGGAAACACCATATATTTT
cdr3_aa: CASRSGVSGNTIYF

clone_size: .
j_call: TRBJ2-1
d_call: .
v_call: TRBV28
cdr3_nt: TGTGCCAGCAGCCCTGGACTATACAATGAGCAGTTCTTC
cdr3_aa: CASSPGLYNEQFF

clone_size: .
j_call: TRBJ2-1
d_call: .
v_call: TRBV7-8
cdr3_nt: TGTGCCAGCAGCCCAGCAGGACTTCGCTCCTACAATGAGCAGTTCTTC
cdr3_aa: CASSPAGLRSYNEQFF

clone_size: .
j_call: TRBJ1-3
d_call: TRBD1
v_call: TRBV5-1
cdr3_nt: TGCGCCAGCAGCTTATCGGGACAGGGGCTTCTCTCTGGAAACACCATATATTTT
cdr3_aa: CASSLSGQGLLSGNTIYF

clone_size: .
j_call: TRBJ2-2
d_call: TRBD2
v_call: TRBV7-3
cdr3_nt: TGTGCCAGCAGCAGGGAGGGGAGGACCGGGGAGCTGTTTTTT
cdr3_aa: CASSREGRTGELFF

clone_size: .
j_call: TRBJ1-5
d_call: .
v_call: TRBV28
cdr3_nt: TGTGCCAGCAGTTTGTCGCTAGCTGGCAATCAGCCCCAGCATTTT
cdr3_aa: CASSLSLAGNQPQHF

clone_size: .
j_call: TRBJ1-1
d_call: .
v_call: TRBV28
cdr3_nt: TGTGCCAGCCGCCTCTCGTTCTCGGGCACTGAAGCTTTCTTT
cdr3_aa: CASRLSFSGTEAFF

clone_size: .
j_call: TRBJ2-3
d_call: .
v_call: TRBV25-1
cdr3_nt: TGTGCCAGCACAGGTCAGATAAGCACAGATACGCAGTATTTT
cdr3_aa: CASTGQISTDTQYF

clone_size: .
j_call: TRBJ1-2
d_call: TRBD1
v_call: TRBV9
cdr3_nt: TGTGCCAGCAGCGTGGGGGGTCAGGGGGCACAGGGCCGTGGCTACACCTTC
cdr3_aa: CASSVGGQGAQGRGYTF

clone_size: .
j_call: TRBJ1-3
d_call: .
v_call: TRBV30
cdr3_nt: TGTGCCTGGAGTACCGACATGGGAAACACCATATATTTT
cdr3_aa: CAWSTDMGNTIYF

clone_size: .
j_call: TRBJ1-5
d_call: TRBD1
v_call: TRBV6-1
cdr3_nt: TGTGCCAGCACCCTGGACAGGGGCAATCAGCCCCAGCATTTT
cdr3_aa: CASTLDRGNQPQHF

clone_size: once
j_call: TRBJ2-2
d_call: TRBD2
v_call: TRBV19
cdr3_nt: TGTGCCAGTAGTCCCCGGGGGAGGGTTAACACCGGGGAGCTGTTTTTT
cdr3_aa: CASSPRGRVNTGELFF

clone_size: .
j_call: TRBJ1-3
d_call: .
v_call: TRBV28
cdr3_nt: TGTGCCAGCAGCTCATTGGCCAGGGGCGGAAACACCATATATTTT
cdr3_aa: CASSSLARGGNTIYF

clone_size: .
j_call: TRBJ1-1
d_call: .
v_call: TRBV18
cdr3_nt: TGTGCCAGCTCACCTCGGCCAATCGAACTACCCGTCGGGAACACTGAAGCTTTCTTT
cdr3_aa: CASSPRPIELPVGNTEAFF

clone_size: .
j_call: TRBJ1-1
d_call: .
v_call: TRBV15
cdr3_nt: TGTGCCATCGGAGATCAAGCTTTCTTT
cdr3_aa: CAIGDQAFF

clone_size: once
j_call: TRBJ1-2
d_call: .
v_call: TRBV29-1
cdr3_nt: TGCAGCGCGCTAGGTCAACAGGGTGCGGTCAACTATGGCTACACCTTC
cdr3_aa: CSALGQQGAVNYGYTF

clone_size: .
j_call: TRBJ2-1
d_call: TRBD1
v_call: TRBV2
cdr3_nt: TGTGCCAGCCCCACCGAGAGGACAGGGAGATGGGAGCAGTTCTTC
cdr3_aa: CASPTERTGRWEQFF

clone_size: .
j_call: TRBJ2-7
d_call: TRBD2
v_call: TRBV4-1
cdr3_nt: TGCGCCAGCAGCTCTCGACTAGCGGGGGACGAGCAGTACTTC
cdr3_aa: CASSSRLAGDEQYF

clone_size: .
j_call: TRBJ2-6
d_call: TRBD1
v_call: TRBV19
cdr3_nt: TGTGCCAGTCGGGACAGGAGCTCTGGGGCCAACGTCCTGACTTTC
cdr3_aa: CASRDRSSGANVLTF

clone_size: .
j_call: TRBJ2-5
d_call: TRBD2
v_call: TRBV6-4
cdr3_nt: TGTGCCAGCAGCGACAGGGGAGGGACGGGACTAGCGGGAGCGGTGGGGGAGACCCAGTACTTC
cdr3_aa: CASSDRGGTGLAGAVGETQYF

clone_size: few
j_call: TRBJ2-7
d_call: TRBD1
v_call: TRBV4-1
cdr3_nt: TGCGCCAGCAGCCAAGTAGGACAGGGGGGCTACGAGCAGTACTTC
cdr3_aa: CASSQVGQGGYEQYF

clone_size: .
j_call: TRBJ2-7
d_call: TRBD1
v_call: TRBV9
cdr3_nt: TGTGCCAGCAGCGGGTCCGGGACAGCCACCTACGAGCAGTACTTC
cdr3_aa: CASSGSGTATYEQYF

clone_size: .
j_call: TRBJ1-1
d_call: TRBD1
v_call: TRBV7-9
cdr3_nt: TGTGCCAGCAGACCACAGGGGGCAGGAGGAAACACTGAAGCTTTCTTT
cdr3_aa: CASRPQGAGGNTEAFF

clone_size: .
j_call: TRBJ1-1
d_call: TRBD1
v_call: TRBV25-1
cdr3_nt: TGTGCCAGCAGTGCGGACAGGCTGAACACTGAAGCTTTCTTT
cdr3_aa: CASSADRLNTEAFF

clone_size: .
j_call: TRBJ1-1
d_call: TRBD1
v_call: TRBV19
cdr3_nt: TGTGCCAGTAGTAAGGGACAGCTGAACACTGAAGCTTTCTTT
cdr3_aa: CASSKGQLNTEAFF

clone_size: .
j_call: TRBJ2-5
d_call: TRBD1
v_call: TRBV6-5
cdr3_nt: TGTGCCAGCAGTTACAGCAGGGGGCTGGAGACCCAGTACTTC
cdr3_aa: CASSYSRGLETQYF

clone_size: few
j_call: TRBJ1-1
d_call: .
v_call: TRBV18
cdr3_nt: TGTGCCAGCTCCGAAAATTGGCCTGAAGCTTTCTTT
cdr3_aa: CASSENWPEAFF

clone_size: .
j_call: TRBJ1-6
d_call: .
v_call: TRBV7-2
cdr3_nt: TGTGCCAGCAGCTCAGGACTGGGTTTTCAACCCCTCCACTTT
cdr3_aa: CASSSGLGFQPLHF

clone_size: .
j_call: TRBJ2-1
d_call: TRBD2
v_call: TRBV5-1
cdr3_nt: TGCGCCAGCTTCTCACAACTAGCGGGCGAGCAGTTCTTC
cdr3_aa: CASFSQLAGEQFF